This is a list of T cell receptor beta chains from one sample in a study of shared clonotypes between healthy human individuals. Using immunoSEQ multiplex PCR, the repertoire was profiled, and TCRdb retains in-frame clones only, with some absent. The profile shows about 2,500,000 clones, 90% to 95% of them singletons. Sequenced input: naive CD4+ T cells sorted from blood. Receptor source: a young man in good health. Both conserved end residues are part of each CDR3. D genes are given only for firm matches. Where a row states a size, it is once, few, many or the class of an expanded clone; other rows omit it.

>TRBV6-1|-|-|TRBJ2-3
CASMEGRRTDTQYF
TGTGCCAGCATGGAGGGGCGTCGTACAGATACGCAGTATTTT
>TRBV6-5|TRBD1|-|TRBJ2-4
CASNSWTGGTDIQYF
TGTGCCAGCAATTCATGGACAGGGGGTACGGACATTCAGTACTTC
>TRBV4-1|-|-|TRBJ2-7
CASSHSHEQYF
TGCGCCAGCAGCCACTCTCACGAGCAGTACTTC
>TRBV6-1|-|-|TRBJ2-7
CASTLSHEQYF
TGTGCCAGCACCCTAAGCCACGAGCAGTACTTC
>TRBV4-1|TRBD1|-|TRBJ1-5
CASSQDGGTGGNQPQHF
TGCGCCAGCAGCCAAGATGGTGGGACAGGGGGGAATCAGCCCCAGCATTTT
>TRBV7-3|-|once|TRBJ2-2
CASSLKVAGELFF
TGTGCCAGCAGCTTGAAAGTTGCCGGGGAGCTGTTTTTT
>TRBV11-2|TRBD1|-|TRBJ2-1
CASSPTGTGGTEQFF
TGTGCCAGCAGCCCAACCGGGACAGGGGGCACTGAGCAGTTCTTC
>TRBV5-6|-|-|TRBJ1-5
CASSLGRNNQPQHF
TGTGCCAGCAGCTTGGGGCGGAACAATCAGCCCCAGCATTTT
>TRBV7-9|TRBD1|-|TRBJ1-5
CASSLATGVSQPQHF
TGTGCCAGCAGCTTAGCGACAGGGGTAAGTCAGCCCCAGCATTTT
>TRBV6-5|TRBD1|-|TRBJ1-2
CASSPGGAAGYTF
TGTGCCAGCAGCCCAGGGGGGGCGGCTGGCTACACCTTC
>TRBV10-3|-|-|TRBJ1-5
CAISEPRENQPQHF
TGTGCCATCAGTGAACCCAGAGAGAATCAGCCCCAGCATTTT
>TRBV6-4|TRBD2|-|TRBJ2-1
CASSDFSAGGSNEQFF
TGTGCCAGCAGTGACTTTTCAGCGGGAGGCTCCAATGAGCAGTTCTTC
>TRBV28|-|-|TRBJ2-7
CASSSSLYEQYF
TGTGCCAGCAGCTCCTCGCTTTACGAGCAGTACTTC
>TRBV19|TRBD1|-|TRBJ2-5
CATKDRGRETQYF
TGTGCCACCAAGGACAGGGGACGGGAGACCCAGTACTTC
>TRBV19|-|-|TRBJ1-2
CASSGQIFNYGYTF
TGTGCCAGTAGTGGACAGATATTCAACTATGGCTACACCTTC
>TRBV4-3|-|-|TRBJ1-3
CASSQEAKTGGIGNTIYF
TGCGCCAGCAGCCAAGAGGCGAAGACCGGCGGGATTGGAAACACCATATATTTT
>TRBV28|TRBD1|-|TRBJ1-2
CASSLSGTGKIGDYGYTF
TGTGCCAGCAGTTTATCCGGGACAGGGAAGATAGGCGACTATGGCTACACCTTC
>TRBV10-3|TRBD1|-|TRBJ2-2
CATRQGGSGELFF
TGTGCCACTAGACAGGGTGGGAGCGGGGAGCTGTTTTTT
>TRBV2|-|once|TRBJ1-2
CASSKDSLSNNYGYTF
TGTGCCAGCAGTAAGGACAGTCTTTCAAATAACTATGGCTACACCTTC
>TRBV9|TRBD1|-|TRBJ2-2
CASSPRQGATGELFF
TGTGCCAGCAGCCCTAGACAGGGGGCCACCGGGGAGCTGTTTTTT
>TRBV5-1|-|-|TRBJ1-1
CASSLVWGSNTEAFF
TGCGCCAGCAGCTTGGTTTGGGGATCCAACACTGAAGCTTTCTTT
>TRBV7-2|-|-|TRBJ2-7
CASSEPRGHYEQYF
TGTGCCAGCAGCGAACCTCGCGGTCACTACGAGCAGTACTTC
>TRBV19|-|few|TRBJ1-4
CASNRQANEKLFF
TGTGCCAGTAACAGACAGGCAAATGAAAAACTGTTTTTT
>TRBV28|TRBD2|-|TRBJ2-7
CASSLGASGIYEQYF
TGTGCCAGCAGTTTGGGGGCTAGCGGGATTTACGAGCAGTACTTC
>TRBV7-8|-|-|TRBJ2-7
CASSVSGGEQYF
TGTGCCAGCAGCGTCTCCGGGGGCGAGCAGTACTTC
>TRBV7-2|-|once|TRBJ2-7
CASSLDRGYEQYF
TGTGCCAGCAGCTTAGATCGCGGGTACGAGCAGTACTTC
>TRBV6-6|-|-|TRBJ1-5
CASRGAGYSNQPQHF
TGTGCCAGCAGGGGTGCGGGTTATAGCAATCAGCCCCAGCATTTT
>TRBV7-9|-|-|TRBJ1-6
CASNRGTNSPLHF
TGTGCCAGCAATAGGGGGACGAATTCACCCCTCCACTTT
>TRBV6-5|-|-|TRBJ1-2
CASREQGRDGYTF
TGTGCCAGCAGGGAACAGGGACGGGATGGCTACACCTTC
>TRBV30|-|-|TRBJ2-7
CAWSSGSNYEQYF
TGTGCCTGGAGCTCGGGGAGTAACTACGAGCAGTACTTC
>TRBV11-2|TRBD2|-|TRBJ2-1
CASSPRRGGEQFF
TGTGCCAGCAGCCCCCGGCGGGGGGGTGAGCAGTTCTTC
>TRBV11-2|TRBD2|-|TRBJ2-7
CASSLSSGSSYEQYF
TGTGCCAGCAGCTTAAGTAGCGGGAGCTCCTACGAGCAGTACTTC
>TRBV12-5|-|-|TRBJ1-3
CASGSTGSGNTIYF
TGTGCTAGTGGTTCCACAGGTTCTGGAAACACCATATATTTT
>TRBV6-5|-|-|TRBJ1-5
CASSREGSQPQHF
TGTGCCAGCAGTAGGGAGGGGAGTCAGCCCCAGCATTTT
>TRBV5-3|-|once|TRBJ2-6
CARSSGPGANVLTF
TGTGCCAGAAGCTCGGGACCTGGGGCCAACGTCCTGACTTTC
>TRBV5-6|-|-|TRBJ1-2
CASSLAGYRELYGYTF
TGTGCCAGCAGCTTGGCCGGGTACAGGGAACTCTATGGCTACACCTTC
>TRBV5-4|-|-|TRBJ2-5
CASSLDSETQYF
TGTGCCAGCAGCTTGGATTCGGAGACCCAGTACTTC
>TRBV18|-|-|TRBJ2-2
CASSPRQGSTGELFF
TGTGCCAGCTCACCCCGGCAGGGGAGCACCGGGGAGCTGTTTTTT
>TRBV7-3|TRBD2|-|TRBJ2-3
CASSLAAPSTDTQYF
TGTGCCAGCAGCCTAGCGGCCCCTAGCACAGATACGCAGTATTTT
>TRBV11-3|-|-|TRBJ2-1
CASSVSVGDTYNEQFF
TGTGCCAGCAGCGTAAGTGTCGGGGATACCTACAATGAGCAGTTCTTC
>TRBV6-5|TRBD1|few|TRBJ1-5
CASSYRDRDNQPQHF
TGTGCCAGCAGTTACAGGGACAGGGACAATCAGCCCCAGCATTTT
>TRBV2|TRBD2|-|TRBJ2-3
CASSERASGGSTKKSDTQYF
TGTGCCAGCAGTGAGAGGGCTAGCGGGGGGTCCACTAAAAAGTCAGATACGCAGTATTTT
>TRBV5-1|-|-|TRBJ2-7
CASSLGPTTTYEQYF
TGCGCCAGCAGCTTGGGACCAACTACAACCTACGAGCAGTACTTC
>TRBV2|-|-|TRBJ1-1
CASNSATINSAEAFF
TGTGCCAGCAATTCCGCGACCATTAATTCCGCTGAAGCTTTCTTT